This T cell receptor (beta chain) was recovered during a study of radiotherapy plus CTLA-4 blockade in lung cancer. Assay: immunoSEQ multiplex PCR; the TCRdb copy retains only in-frame clones and omits some. Among 40,000 to 45,000 clones listed, 60% to 80% were seen once. CTLA-4 blockade using ipilimumab, together with focal radiation, was received by patients with chemo-refractory metastatic non-small-cell lung cancer. Whole-study findings and limits: Early blood T cell clone dynamics reportedly forecast response best, with interferon-beta.

On this clone: Its antigen is undetermined.

Trimming cost V 2 bases and J 3 bases; bases outside gene matches: 9. Germline CDR1 reads MNHEY; CDR2 reads SMNVEV (reference sequence). The CDR3 sequence is 18 residues long. The source was peripheral blood, collected from a patient treated with radiotherapy plus ipilimumab. This rearrangement joins TRBV27 to TRBJ1-6, with 8 bases lining up with TRBD1. The receptor comes from a human donor with non-small cell lung cancer who had stable disease on radiotherapy plus ipilimumab. The CDR3 coding sequence is TGTGCCAGCAGTTTAAGACCTCCGGGACAGGTCTATAATTCACCCCTCCACTTT. Translation gives CASSLRPPGQVYNSPLHF.